This T cell receptor beta chain comes out of a study of T cells in Graves' hyperthyroidism and ophthalmopathy. Study observations and caveats: From stable hyperthyroidism, ophthalmopathy was separated by a 13 V-J model. Ophthalmopathy, as predicted by the model, came a median 6.5 months after the prediction.

V was shortened by 2 bases and J by 6 bases, with 20 bases between the two germline ends. Germline loops: CDR1 SGHRS, CDR2 YFSETQ. CDR3 size: 16 residues. Amplified TCR beta CDR3 regions came from RNA transcripts. HTBI primers were used for first-round RT-PCR of the TCR CDR3. MiXCR, applied by TCRdb to the multiplex PCR reads, yields one record per CDR3 protein. The data show about 760,000 distinct CDR3 sequences, with roughly a third seen just once and around 30% held by the top ten. This clonotype came up many times. Its antigen is not identified. Patients aged 18 to 65 with hyperthyroidism were newly diagnosed, with duration under 2 months.

The rearrangement joins TRBV5-1 to TRBJ1-1; D unclear. This TCR came from a woman between 40 and 50 years old with Graves' hyperthyroidism. Sequencing was performed on blood. CDR3 nucleotide sequence: TGCGCCAGCAGCTTTGGCGGAGTCGCGAGTTATGCTGAAGCTTTCTTT. Translation gives CASSFGGVASYAEAFF.